The clone carrying this T cell receptor (beta chain) came up a few times. This entry comes from a study of blood T cell repertoires in COVID-19. Sequenced by immunoSEQ multiplex PCR; TCRdb stores in-frame clones only, minus some. The sample carries under 200,000 clones, roughly 77% recorded once. Germline CDR1 reads MNHEY; CDR2 reads SVGEGT. CDR3 size: 15 residues. The V gene lost 2 bases and the J gene lost 8 bases, with 13 bases spanning the gap. The chain links TRBV6-2 or TRBV6-3 to TRBJ1-6; D possibly corresponds to TRBD1 (5 bases). The sequence was collected from a woman in her forties with COVID-19, enrolled during active disease. What was sequenced was peripheral blood. CDR3 in amino acids: CASSYPSGVYSPLHF. The CDR3 DNA sequence: TGTGCCAGCAGTTACCCGTCGGGGGTTTATTCACCCCTCCACTTT.